The clone carrying this T cell receptor (beta chain) was found once. Its antigen is not known. The germline gives CDR1 MNHEY, CDR2 SMNVEV (reference sequence). The V segment lost 3 bases and the J segment 0 bases; nucleotides outside the gene matches: 2. The CDR3 is 17 amino acids. The data originate from a study of shared clonotypes between healthy human individuals. Some clones are missing from TCRdb's copy, which holds only in-frame ones; the method was immunoSEQ multiplex PCR. The repertoire consists of fewer than 1.6 million clones, with approximately 98.5% occurring once and the leading ten covering roughly 0.36%. The study separated CD4+ cells into CD45RA+ naive and CD45RA-negative memory subsets. Study-wide points: In a few donors, around 5% of naive CD4 clonotypes appeared in common. Larger estimated richness was generally recorded for naive subsets relative to memory subsets.

V gene TRBV27 combines with J gene TRBJ2-1, with 13 positions matching TRBD2. The clonotype originates from a man younger than 40 in good health. The sample comprised naive CD4+ T cells sorted from blood. Subset indicated: CD45RA+ positively selected. CDR3 nucleotides: TGTGCCAGCAGTTTGGGACTAGCGGGGAGCTCCTACAATGAGCAGTTCTTC. Its translation: CASSLGLAGSSYNEQFF.